The 32 T cell receptor beta chains listed next were all sequenced from one sample in a study of blood T cells in healthy people across ages. Primed by a sample-barcoded 5' primer and a J-beta primer mix, a second PCR proceeded for about 7 to 12 cycles. TCRdb processed the 5' RACE reads anew with MiXCR; each CDR3 protein has one entry. This table has fewer than 900,000 distinct CDR3 sequences, approximately 39% appearing once. Sample: blood. These receptors originate from a woman aged 60-70 years in good health.

The chain joins TRBV9 to TRBJ2-7; 9 bases align to TRBD1. Germline loops: CDR1 SGDLS, CDR2 YYNGEE. Germline trimming cut 4 bases from V and 7 bases from J; bases unmatched to any gene: 9. CDR3 length: 14 amino acids. CDR3 sequence: CASSPGTGHNEQYF. CDR3 sequence (DNA): TGTGCCAGCAGCCCGGGGACAGGGCACAATGAGCAGTACTTC.

This chain joins TRBV6-2 or TRBV6-3 and TRBJ2-5; no clear D gene. The CDR3 has 15 amino acids. Trimming removed 1 base at V and 4 bases at J, with 13 bases between. Germline-derived CDR1 and CDR2 are MNHEY and SVGEGT. In DNA form, the CDR3 reads TGTGCCAGCAGTTACTTACCTTCCACCGGAGAGACCCAGTACTTC. Translation gives CASSYLPSTGETQYF.

V is TRBV6-5 and J is TRBJ2-1, with no clear D. The length of the CDR3 is 15 residues. Germline CDR1 is MNHEY and CDR2 is SVGAGI. Trimming removed 0 bases at V and 0 bases at J, with 6 bases between. The CDR3 reads CASSYSTVSYNEQFF. The DNA of the CDR3 is TGTGCCAGCAGTTACTCTACTGTCTCCTACAATGAGCAGTTCTTC.

As DNA, the CDR3 is TGTGCCAGCAGTGTAAACTCCTACGAGCAGTACTTC. It specifies CASSVNSYEQYF. The chain employs TRBV27 and TRBJ2-7, with D unresolved. The CDR3 length is 12 residues. V shed 5 bases and J shed 0 bases, with 5 bases lying between them. Germline lookup yields CDR1 MNHEY and CDR2 SMNVEV (reference sequence).

This clonotype was recorded a few times. This chain uses TRBV7-2 with TRBJ1-2, with 11 nucleotides matching TRBD1. Germline lookup yields CDR1 SGHTA and CDR2 FQGNSA. This CDR3 comprises 15 residues. Trimming cost V 5 bases and J 4 bases; bases outside gene matches: 6. CDR3 sequence reads: CASSPGQGVAYGYTF. In nucleotides, the CDR3 is TGTGCCAGCAGCCCGGGACAGGGGGTTGCCTATGGCTACACCTTC.

This clonotype has a handful of counts. The V gene is TRBV2, the J gene TRBJ2-5; 9 positions match TRBD1. The V gene's germline CDR1 is SNHLY and CDR2 FYNNEI. V lost 8 bases, J lost 4 bases, and 8 bases stayed unmatched. The CDR3 is 14 amino acids. Here the CDR3 DNA reads TGTGCCAGCTCAAAACAGGGGGCTGTAGAGACCCAGTACTTC. Protein: CASSKQGAVETQYF. Variable domain in full (rest from reference TRBV2 and TRBJ2-5): EPEVTQTPSHQVTQMGQEVILRCVPISNHLYFYWYRQILGQKVEFLVSFYNNEISEKSEIFDDQFSVERPDGSNFTLKIRSTKLEDSAMYFCASSKQGAVETQYFGPGTRLLVL.

V is TRBV6-1 and J is TRBJ2-1; D is perhaps TRBD1 (6 bases). Germline loops: CDR1 MNHNS, CDR2 SASEGT. Trimming stripped 3 bases from V and 0 bases from J, with 12 bases between. CDR3 length equals 16 residues. The CDR3 DNA sequence: TGTGCCAGCAGTGATACGGACAGATCCTCCTACAATGAGCAGTTCTTC. Protein: CASSDTDRSSYNEQFF.

This clonotype was counted a few times. The chain has TRBV6-1 and TRBJ2-1, with 10 bases identical to TRBD2. The CDR3 runs to 14 residues. Germline V gene data show CDR1 as MNHNS and CDR2 as SASEGT. J lost 6 bases, V lost 4 bases, and 3 bases had no gene match. CDR3 protein: CASSASGGFNEQFF. The CDR3 coding sequence is TGTGCCAGCAGTGCTAGCGGGGGTTTCAATGAGCAGTTCTTC.

A remark on this clonotype: The germline gene is not matched at one end of the junction; a read error may be the cause. CDR3 coding DNA: TGCAGTCCTAGATCGTCCGTTGGGTGGGGAAAACTGTTTTTT. Its protein product is CSPRSSVGWGKLFF. V usage is TRBV20-1 and J usage is TRBJ1-4; no clear D gene. Germline CDR1 and CDR2: DFQATT and SNEGSKA (reference sequence). This CDR3 comprises 14 residues.

V is TRBV20-1 and J is TRBJ1-2, with TRBD1 as a possible D gene (6 bases). The ends were cut back, 3 bases at V and 4 bases at J, with 9 bases in the middle. From germline, CDR1 is DFQATT and CDR2 SNEGSKA (reference sequence). This CDR3 region has 12 residues. This chain's CDR3 is CSARAQGYGYTF. CDR3 DNA sequence: TGCAGTGCTAGGGCACAGGGCTATGGCTACACCTTC.

This clonotype was found many times. This rearrangement joins TRBV7-6 to TRBJ2-5, with D tentatively TRBD1 or TRBD2 (6 bases each). The CDR3 is made up of 14 amino acids. Germline V gives CDR1 SGHVS, CDR2 FNYEAQ. Trimming removed 1 base at V and 4 bases at J, with 10 bases between. DNA of the CDR3: TGTGCCAGCAGCTTAGGCCGGGGGCGAGAGACCCAGTACTTC. Encoded protein: CASSLGRGRETQYF.

This clonotype was observed a single time. This chain connects TRBV28 to TRBJ2-2; TRBD2 aligns across 10 bases. The germline V gene has CDR1 MDHEN and CDR2 SYDVKM. The J segment lost 4 bases and the V segment lost 4 bases, leaving 3 bases of the junction unmatched. The CDR3 spans 15 residues. The CDR3, as DNA: TGTGCCAGCAGTTCGAGCGGGAGGGCCACCGGGGAGCTGTTTTTT. This translates into CASSSSGRATGELFF.

This chain connects TRBV7-9 to TRBJ1-1; no clear D. CDR1 is SEHNR, CDR2 FQNEAQ, per germline (reference sequence). The length of the CDR3 is 11 residues. The CDR3 DNA reads TGTGAAAAAGAGGGCCTAACTGAAGCTTTCTTT. Encoded protein: CEKEGLTEAFF.

This chain links TRBV20-1 with TRBJ2-6; D is possibly TRBD2 (5 bases). The CDR3 spans 15 residues. Trimming took off 6 bases at V and 0 bases at J, with 12 bases between the two ends. Germline CDR1 is DFQATT and CDR2 is SNEGSKA (reference sequence). In nucleotides, the CDR3 is TGCAGTGCCACCCCCGGGAACTCTGGGGCCAACGTCCTGACTTTC. Protein sequence: CSATPGNSGANVLTF.

This rearrangement joins TRBV20-1 to TRBJ2-1; D is unresolved. The germline V gene has CDR1 DFQATT and CDR2 SNEGSKA (reference sequence). This CDR3 region has 11 residues. The V gene lost 0 bases and the J gene lost 9 bases, with 6 bases spanning the gap. Here the CDR3 DNA reads TGCAGTGCTAGAGACTTTGGTGAGCAGTTCTTC. Its translation: CSARDFGEQFF.

The sample holds a few counts of this clonotype. The V gene is TRBV7-2, the J gene TRBJ1-2; TRBD1 aligns across 9 bases. The CDR3 is made up of 14 amino acids. The ends lost 3 bases at V and 4 bases at J; junction bases unmatched: 3. The V gene's germline CDR1 is SGHTA and CDR2 FQGNSA. The CDR3 loop reads CASSFGDRVYGYTF. CDR3 DNA: TGTGCCAGCAGCTTCGGGGACAGGGTCTATGGCTACACCTTC. Looking up the rest from reference TRBV7-2 and TRBJ1-2 gives the full variable domain: GAGVSQSPSNKVTEKGKDVELRCDPISGHTALYWYRQSLGQGLEFLIYFQGNSAPDKSGLPSDRFSAERTGGSVSTLTIQRTQQEDSAVYLCASSFGDRVYGYTFGSGTRLTVV.

The chain couples TRBV11-2 to TRBJ1-2; D is ambiguous. Trimming removed 5 bases at V and 5 bases at J, with 15 bases between. Germline CDR1 and CDR2: SGHAT and FQNNGV. The CDR3 is 14 residues long. The CDR3 here is CASSPDPVGYGYTF. For the CDR3, the DNA is TGTGCCAGCAGCCCCGACCCAGTGGGGTATGGCTACACCTTC.

This clonotype was counted only a few times. The chain combines TRBV7-2 with TRBJ2-5; a weak D match, TRBD2 (6 bases). The CDR3 covers 15 residues. The V end lost 0 bases, the J end lost 11 bases, and 19 bases lay between the germline ends. Germline CDR1 SGHTA, CDR2 FQGNSA. The CDR3 is CASSLAPSVTNEQYF. Here the CDR3 DNA reads TGTGCCAGCAGCTTAGCACCTAGCGTAACCAATGAGCAGTACTTC.

This clonotype showed up just a few times. The V gene is TRBV12-3 or TRBV12-4, the J gene TRBJ1-1, with unresolved D. This CDR3 is built from 13 residues. V was cut by 3 bases and J by 1 base, with 6 bases left in between. The CDR3 DNA sequence: TGTGCCAGCAGTTTTTTCGGGAACACTGAAGCTTTCTTT. As protein: CASSFFGNTEAFF.

This clonotype came up many times. The chain joins TRBV29-1 to TRBJ2-1; tentative D call: TRBD2 (5 bases). The CDR3 is made up of 12 amino acids. Trimming stripped 3 bases from V and 8 bases from J, with 11 bases between. Germline assignment: CDR1 SQVTM and CDR2 ANQGSEA. CDR3 coding DNA: TGCAGCGTTGACGGGGATTCCCATGAGCAGTTCTTC. This encodes CSVDGDSHEQFF.

The chain couples TRBV6-5 to TRBJ2-3; D is unresolved. The CDR3 totals 15 residues. V lost 2 bases, J lost 2 bases, and 11 bases lay in between. The V gene's germline CDR1 is MNHEY and CDR2 SVGAGI. CDR3 in amino acids: CASSYGTDYTDTQYF. CDR3 sequence (DNA): TGTGCCAGCAGTTACGGCACGGATTACACAGATACGCAGTATTTT.

The chain combines TRBV7-2 with TRBJ2-1; no definite D call. This CDR3 comprises 14 residues. Germline V gene data show CDR1 as SGHTA and CDR2 as FQGNSA. The V and J ends lost 5 bases and 11 bases respectively, with 19 bases between them. The CDR3 is CASSPFDPSDKQFF. The CDR3 DNA reads as TGTGCCAGCAGCCCCTTCGACCCTTCGGATAAGCAGTTCTTC.

The J gene is TRBJ2-1, the V gene TRBV12-3 or TRBV12-4, with D perhaps matching TRBD2 (5 bases). The germline V and J ends were trimmed by 6 bases and 7 bases, with 25 bases remaining between them. The CDR3 spans 17 residues. DNA for the CDR3: TGTGCCAGCAGGTTGGGCGAGCGGTTTACCTACGGGAATGAGCAGTTCTTC. Protein: CASRLGERFTYGNEQFF.

In its sample, this clonotype was seen a few times. Mismatch with germline at one junction end may stem from a read error. V and J are TRBV6-1 and TRBJ1-2; 7 nucleotides match TRBD1. This CDR3 region has 14 residues. In germline, CDR1 is MNHNS, CDR2 SASEGT. As DNA, the CDR3 is TGTGCCAGTAGTGAAGGTAGGGGGCTCCATGGCTACACCTTC. Translated, it gives CASSEGRGLHGYTF.

The table lists this clonotype with a count of one. A much larger clone lies one base from this, so it may be a read error. CDR3 loop: CSVGTQGTEAFF. In DNA form, the CDR3 reads TGCAGCGTTGGGACACAGGGGACTGAAGCTTTCTTT. The J gene is TRBJ1-1, the V gene TRBV29-1; 7 bases map to TRBD1. Per germline, CDR1 SQVTM and CDR2 ANQGSEA. The CDR3 consists of 12 residues. V shed 4 bases, J shed 5 bases, and the junction held 4 bases outside the gene matches.

The chain couples TRBV4-1 to TRBJ2-3; 10 positions match TRBD2. CDR3 length: 15 amino acids. CDR1 and CDR2 from the germline V gene are MGHRA and YSYEKL. After removal of 0 bases from V and 9 bases from J, the junction contained 6 bases not matched to a gene. The CDR3 here is CASSQDGLADITQYF. As DNA, the CDR3 is TGCGCCAGCAGCCAAGATGGACTAGCGGACATCACGCAGTATTTT.

The chain couples TRBV20-1 to TRBJ2-2; 12 nucleotides line up with TRBD1. The CDR3 totals 16 residues. The germline V gene encodes CDR1 DFQATT and CDR2 SNEGSKA (reference sequence). V shed 6 bases and J 2 bases; nucleotides not matched to a gene: 7. The CDR3 here is CSAAGTGGLNTGELFF. The CDR3 nucleotides are TGCAGTGCGGCCGGGACAGGGGGCTTAAACACCGGGGAGCTGTTTTTT.

Points on this clonotype: This may stem from a read error, because a much larger clone lies one nucleotide away. This chain joins TRBV12-3 or TRBV12-4 and TRBJ2-1; D is undetermined. The CDR3 covers 12 residues. Between the trimmed V and J ends, which lost 2 bases and 12 bases, there was a span of 11 bases. CDR3 sequence reads: CASSLRVPRQFF. CDR3 DNA: TGTGCCAGCAGTTTAAGGGTTCCGCGGCAGTTCTTC.

CDR3 sequence (DNA): TGCAGTGCAGAGGAAGAATCCTACAATGAGCAGTTCTTC. Translated: CSAEEESYNEQFF. This chain uses TRBV20-1 with TRBJ2-1; no definite D call. The CDR3 is 13 amino acids. V was pared by 6 bases and J by 1 base, with 10 bases between. CDR1 is DFQATT, CDR2 SNEGSKA, per germline (reference sequence).

This rearrangement joins TRBV7-6 to TRBJ2-1, with TRBD2 matching 9 bases. V lost 4 bases and J lost 15; bases outside the gene matches: 7. This CDR3 contains 12 residues. Germline V lookup: CDR1 SGHVS, CDR2 FNYEAQ. CDR3 residues: CASSYSGGRSFF. CDR3 nucleotides: TGTGCCAGCAGCTACAGCGGGGGGCGTTCGTTCTTC.

Of note for this clonotype: One junction end disagrees with the germline gene, perhaps due to a read error. The chain uses TRBV5-1 and TRBJ1-2; weak D call: TRBD1 (6 bases). This CDR3 contains 15 residues. Looked up from germline, CDR1 is SGHRS and CDR2 is YFSETQ. CDR3 loop: CASSLRQGHNSGYTF. Written as DNA, the CDR3 is TGCGCCAGCAGCTTGAGGCAGGGGCACAACTCTGGCTACACCTTC.

This clonotype was found a few times. The rearrangement links TRBV4-2 to TRBJ2-7; tentative D call: TRBD2 (5 bases). Trimming shortened V by 0 bases and J by 3 bases, and 12 bases separated the two germline ends. Germline lookup yields CDR1 LGHNA and CDR2 YNFKEQ. The CDR3 covers 15 residues. The CDR3 sequence is CASSQDETTYYEQYF. In DNA, the CDR3 is TGTGCCAGCAGCCAAGACGAGACTACCTACTACGAGCAGTACTTC.